This TCR beta chain was recovered during a study of blood T cell repertoires in COVID-19. The wider study: The cDNA or gDNA used as material had been derived from T cells, B-cell-depleted T cells, or PBMCs.

CDR1 MGHRA and CDR2 YSYEKL come from the germline V gene. Trimming pared 0 bases from V and 6 bases from J, leaving 12 bases between. The CDR3 has 14 residues. Under the authors' procedure: Nucleated cell number was recorded as an estimate derived from reference gene primer amplification. Assay: immunoSEQ multiplex PCR; the TCRdb copy retains only in-frame clones and omits some. The DNA was the basis for D and trimming; V, J and clone size are from that table. The table has roughly 140,000 clones, around 77% seen once. Source material: peripheral blood. The receptor comes from a man aged 45 to 65 with active or convalescent COVID-19. This chain connects TRBV4-1 to TRBJ2-7; D call uncertain. CDR3 sequence reads: CASSQERQATEQYF. The CDR3 DNA reads TGCGCCAGCAGCCAAGAAAGGCAGGCTACCGAGCAGTACTTC.